This is a list of T cell receptor beta chains from one sample in a study of post-analysis software for immune sequencing data. TCRdb analysed the PCR reads with MiXCR anew, one entry per CDR3 protein. This table holds under 650,000 distinct CDR3 sequences, about 40% found once. Material: blood. Every receptor here comes from a girl under 18 with multiple sclerosis. Each CDR3 is given without its conserved first and last residue. The order of the fields is J gene, D gene, V gene, CDR3 protein. The D gene is left open where the match is weak.

TRBJ1-4,NA,TRBV5-5,ASSLGSRDDKLF
TRBJ1-4,NA,TRBV4-1,ASSQGGHRANEKLF
TRBJ1-6,TRBD1,TRBV12-3/TRBV12-4,ASSYRDRKGAPLH
TRBJ1-1,NA,TRBV5-1,ASRGRGGTEAF
TRBJ2-3,TRBD2,TRBV12-3/TRBV12-4,ASRPSGGLTDTQY
TRBJ2-1,TRBD2,TRBV5-6,ASSLFLGLAGSFSYNEQF
TRBJ1-1,NA,TRBV29-1,SVHLGGHTEAF
TRBJ1-1,NA,TRBV5-1,ASSYEREAF
TRBJ1-1,NA,TRBV7-2,ASAPYSTYEAF
TRBJ2-1,TRBD2,TRBV20-1,SAPTSGSHSSYNEQF
TRBJ2-7,TRBD1,TRBV7-3,ASSTDRALYEQY
TRBJ2-5,NA,TRBV20-1,SVGWQETQY
TRBJ1-2,NA,TRBV9,ASSVAFESRPNYGDT
NA,TRBD2,TRBV7-2,ASSAGGFGDIQY
TRBJ2-3,NA,TRBV6-4,ASSSRGGRTDTQY
TRBJ1-1,NA,TRBV5-1,ASSLPKLTGNTEAF
TRBJ1-5,NA,TRBV28,ASSLSQPQH
TRBJ2-3,NA,TRBV15,ATSREGRGLTDTQY
TRBJ2-4,NA,TRBV30,AWSGTGVHQY
TRBJ2-7,NA,TRBV6-5,ASSYSFPYEQY
TRBJ2-7,TRBD1,TRBV12-3/TRBV12-4,ASSLDRVGPYEQY
TRBJ2-5,TRBD2,TRBV12-3/TRBV12-4,ASRKLAREQGTQY
TRBJ1-2,NA,TRBV12-3/TRBV12-4,ASSLAGGLSYT
TRBJ2-1,NA,TRBV12-3/TRBV12-4,ASRPALVLSYNEQF
TRBJ2-7,TRBD1,TRBV7-2,ASSPATGGVYEQY
TRBJ1-4,NA,TRBV2,ASGSTATNEKLF
TRBJ2-7,NA,TRBV7-9,ASSSAAPYEQY
TRBJ1-1,NA,TRBV10-3,AISESIGTEAF
TRBJ2-4,NA,TRBV4-1,ASSLKRSTERSVGYKNIQY
TRBJ2-6,NA,TRBV5-1,ASSWSSSGANVLT
TRBJ1-5,NA,TRBV28,ASKRDNVQPQH
TRBJ1-2,TRBD1,TRBV7-2,ASSLAGQAYYGYT
NA,TRBD1,TRBV25-1,ASTSGAGGYYEQY
TRBJ2-4,NA,TRBV5-1,ASSLGGGPKNIQY
TRBJ1-1,NA,TRBV13,ASSLEGSEVYPDEAF
TRBJ1-1,NA,TRBV29-1,SVGGPANTEAF
NA,NA,TRBV6-6,ASSRSRGTVKETQY
NA,TRBD1,TRBV2,ASSSITGEETQY
TRBJ2-7,TRBD1,TRBV18,ASSITGAPSYEQY
TRBJ2-7,NA,TRBV20-1,SAFKNEQY
TRBJ2-7,TRBD1,TRBV4-1,ASSPGQGASSSYEQY
TRBJ2-7,NA,TRBV20-1,SASKQGPAGYEQY
TRBJ2-1,NA,TRBV12-3/TRBV12-4,ASGTDISYNEQF
TRBJ1-2,NA,TRBV2,ASGENWGYT
TRBJ2-1,TRBD2,TRBV29-1,SVDEASGDDEQF
TRBJ2-1,NA,TRBV7-9,ASSLRTYLAESYNEQF
TRBJ1-2,TRBD1,TRBV12-3/TRBV12-4,ASIKTGTGDGYT
TRBJ2-5,NA,TRBV4-1,ASSQDLLEETQY
TRBJ2-5,TRBD1,TRBV10-3,ATLGQGGEETQY
TRBJ2-4,TRBD2,TRBV29-1,SVEEASGNSYGQY
TRBJ2-1,NA,TRBV7-2,ASSPRRGSHNEQF
TRBJ1-2,TRBD1,TRBV24-1,ATSDKGQGLYGYT
TRBJ2-5,NA,TRBV20-1,SAEQGSMETQY
TRBJ2-1,TRBD1,TRBV5-1,ASSPNPTGSSYNEQF